These 14 T cell receptor beta chains originate from one sample sequenced in a study of Tregs in tolerant kidney transplant recipients. The assay was immunoSEQ multiplex PCR, and TCRdb's table has in-frame clones only and misses some. The specimen's table records tens of thousands of clones. Mixed chimerism was transient after nonmyeloablative marrow transplants from related graft donors. Specimen: CD4+ T cells from blood (PBMCs), collected 24 months after the transplant. All receptors derive from a human patient who received a combined kidney and bone marrow transplant. Some T cells may originate from the graft donor.

As to this clone: The read ends 3 residues before the CDR3 terminus; that terminus is restored from the germline J gene. The chain employs TRBV20-1 and TRBJ2-4; 10 bases are a match to TRBD1. Germline-derived CDR1 and CDR2 are DFQATT and SNEGSKA (reference sequence). The CDR3 loop spans 14 amino acids. With 6 bases clipped from V and 5 bases from J, the junction kept 7 bases outside the gene matches. The CDR3 is CSAPAGTGENIQYF. The part of the CDR3 DNA that was read is TGCAGTGCACCAGCCGGGACAGGGGAAAACATT.

In regard to this clone: The read terminates 3 residues before the CDR3 end, so the remaining end is supplied by the germline J gene. The V and J genes are TRBV5-6 and TRBJ1-2, with 7 bases aligning to TRBD1. Germline CDR1 reads SGHDT; CDR2 reads YYEEEE. This CDR3 comprises 15 residues. V was clipped by 7 bases and J by 5 bases; unmatched bases: 14. The CDR3 loop reads CASRHISGGGYGYTF. CDR3 DNA, as far as it was read: TGTGCCAGCCGGCATATCTCAGGGGGTGGTTATGGC.

Concerning this clone itself: With the read ending 3 residues before the CDR3 end, the germline J gene is used to fill in that end. V gene TRBV20-1 combines with J gene TRBJ2-3; D is ambiguous. Germline values: CDR1 DFQATT, CDR2 SNEGSKA (reference sequence). The CDR3 spans 13 residues. The CDR3 loop reads CSARDPPFGAQYF. The CDR3 DNA, read in part, is TGCAGTGCTAGAGATCCCCCCTTCGGTGCG.

As for this clone: The read terminates 3 residues before the CDR3 end, so the remaining end is supplied by the germline J gene. This chain links TRBV2 with TRBJ2-7; 10 bases are shared with TRBD2. This CDR3 spans 14 amino acids. V lost 8 bases, J lost 2 bases, and 6 bases stayed unmatched. CDR1 SNHLY and CDR2 FYNNEI come from the germline V gene. The covered CDR3 bases are TGTGCCAGCTTACTAGCGGGAAATACCTACGAG. It yields the protein CASLLAGNTYE. The CDR3, in full, reads CASLLAGNTYEQYF.

A remark on this clone: The read terminates 3 residues ahead of where the CDR3 ends, so the germline J gene completes it. This chain connects TRBV2 to TRBJ1-4; D may be TRBD1 (6 bases). The CDR3 sequence is 14 residues long. Germline V lookup: CDR1 SNHLY, CDR2 FYNNEI. V was clipped by 5 bases and J by 6 bases, with 13 bases between them. The sequenced part of the CDR3 DNA is TGTGCCAGCAGTCTACAGGGAGGACATGAAAAA. It codes for CASSLQGGHEK. The entire CDR3 protein reads CASSLQGGHEKLFF.

For this clone: The missing CDR3 end, 3 residues past where the read stops, is filled in from the germline J gene. This sequence joins TRBV5-1 and TRBJ1-1; TRBD1 is a possible D gene (5 bases). The CDR3 runs to 16 residues. V lost 0 bases and J lost 1, with 13 bases in between. CDR1 and CDR2 (germline): SGHRS, YFSETQ. The CDR3 DNA, read in part, is TGCGCCAGCAGCTTGGCCGGGGGTGACGGGAACACTGAA. It is translated as CASSLAGGDGNTE. The whole CDR3 sequence reads CASSLAGGDGNTEAFF.

Worth noting for this clone: The observed sequence ends 3 residues before the CDR3 terminus, with the missing tail filled in from the germline J gene. The V and J genes are TRBV6-1 and TRBJ2-5, with a possible D match to TRBD1 (6 bases). The length of the CDR3 is 16 residues. With 2 bases removed from V and 4 bases from J, the gap between germline ends came to 17 bases. In germline, CDR1 is MNHNS, CDR2 SASEGT. Partial CDR3 DNA: TGTGCCAGCAGTGAAAATGGGGGCCCGGCGGGAGAGACC. Its protein is CASSENGGPAGET. The whole CDR3 region reads CASSENGGPAGETQYF.

To note about this clone: Coverage ceases 3 residues before the CDR3 finishes, and the germline J gene fills in the end. This sequence joins TRBV6-2 or TRBV6-3 and TRBJ1-1, with unresolved D. The CDR3 is 14 residues long. V lost 10 bases and J 1 base, leaving 16 bases between the germline ends. Germline lookup yields CDR1 MNHEY and CDR2 SVGEGT. The CDR3 loop is CAISGGGGNTEAFF. The CDR3 DNA, read in part, is TGTGCCATTTCCGGAGGCGGAGGGAACACTGAA.

Points on this clone: Read coverage stops 3 residues before the CDR3 terminus; the germline J gene supplies the remainder. The chain employs TRBV19 and TRBJ2-2; D unresolved. Trimming cost V 7 bases and J 0 bases, with 15 bases left between them. The CDR3 length is 16 residues. CDR1 is LNHDA, CDR2 SQIVND, per germline (reference sequence). This chain's CDR3 is CASTLRRRPNTGELFF. Incomplete CDR3 DNA: TGTGCCAGTACCCTCCGGCGGCGGCCGAACACCGGGGAG.

A word on this clone: The read ends 3 residues before the CDR3 terminus; that terminus is restored from the germline J gene. This chain uses TRBV7-9 with TRBJ2-1, with D uncertain. CDR1 is SEHNR, CDR2 FQNEAQ, per germline (reference sequence). The length of the CDR3 is 12 residues. V lost 1 base, J lost 8 bases, and 6 bases lay in between. CDR3: CASSLEVYEQFF. Partial CDR3 DNA: TGTGCCAGCAGCTTAGAGGTGTATGAG. Together with reference TRBV7-9 and TRBJ2-1, the CDR3 gives the full variable domain: DTGVSQNPRHKITKRGQNVTFRCDPISEHNRLYWYRQTLGQGPEFLTYFQNEAQLEKSRLLSDRFSAERPKGSFSTLEIQRTEQGDSAMYLCASSLEVYEQFFGPGTRLTVL.

Points on this clone: The read terminates 3 residues ahead of where the CDR3 ends, so the germline J gene completes it. This rearrangement joins TRBV18 to TRBJ2-7; TRBD2 matches at 9 bases. Germline assignment: CDR1 KGHSH and CDR2 LQKENI. Unmatched junction bases numbered 9, after V lost 3 bases and J lost 3 bases. This CDR3 region has 16 residues. CDR3 sequence: CASSPSGLASLYEQYF. The CDR3 bases that were read are TGTGCCAGCTCACCGTCCGGACTAGCGAGTCTCTACGAG.

Comment on this clone: Sequencing ends 3 residues short of the CDR3 end; the germline J gene provides the rest. The rearrangement links TRBV2 to TRBJ2-7, with 15 bases lining up with TRBD2. Germline trimming cut 5 bases from V and 0 bases from J; bases unmatched to any gene: 11. CDR3 length: 19 residues. Germline loops: CDR1 SNHLY, CDR2 FYNNEI. CDR3 DNA, as far as it was read: TGTGCCAGCAGTCGGACTAGCGGGAGGGCTCAGCTCAGCTCCTACGAG. It encodes CASSRTSGRAQLSSYE. The whole CDR3 sequence is CASSRTSGRAQLSSYEQYF.

Worth noting for this clone: The CDR3 goes on 3 residues after the read ends, and that part is filled in from the germline J gene. V is TRBV19 and J is TRBJ2-7; 9 nucleotides align to TRBD1. Germline V lookup: CDR1 LNHDA, CDR2 SQIVND (reference sequence). Unmatched junction bases numbered 11, after V lost 11 bases and J lost 3 bases. This CDR3 comprises 14 residues. CDR3 region: CASQRGQGFYEQYF. The part of the CDR3 DNA that was read is TGTGCCTCTCAAAGGGGACAGGGATTCTACGAG.

Points on this clone: The read ends 3 residues before the CDR3 terminus; that terminus is restored from the germline J gene. The chain is built from TRBV20-1 and TRBJ2-1, with 9 bases lining up with TRBD2. The germline CDR1 and CDR2 sequences are DFQATT and SNEGSKA (reference sequence). With 0 bases clipped from V and 2 bases from J, the junction kept 8 bases outside the gene matches. CDR3 length: 17 residues. The CDR3 DNA, read in part, is TGCAGTGCTAGAGATCCCGGACTAGCGTCGCCCTACAATGAG. This sequence encodes CSARDPGLASPYNE. The full CDR3 protein is CSARDPGLASPYNEQFF.